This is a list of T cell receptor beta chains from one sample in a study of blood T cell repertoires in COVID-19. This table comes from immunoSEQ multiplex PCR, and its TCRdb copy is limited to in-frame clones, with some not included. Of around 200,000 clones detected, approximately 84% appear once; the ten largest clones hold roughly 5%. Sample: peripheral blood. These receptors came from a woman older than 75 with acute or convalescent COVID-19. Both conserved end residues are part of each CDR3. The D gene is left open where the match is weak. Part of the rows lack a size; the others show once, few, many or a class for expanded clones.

CASRGLEVYNEQFF | TGTGCCAGCAGAGGACTAGAAGTATACAATGAGCAGTTCTTC | TRBJ2-1 | once | TRBV11-2 | TRBD2
CASSLASVRTDTQYF | TGTGCCAGCAGCTTAGCGTCCGTTCGAACGGATACGCAGTATTTT | TRBJ2-3 | NA | TRBV5-8 | NA
CASSQEAAGGAGPLYF | TGCGCCAGCAGCCAAGAAGCGGCGGGGGGAGCGGGCCCTTTATATTTT | TRBJ1-3 | NA | TRBV4-3 | NA
CASKASGGLNTEAFF | TGTGCCAGCAAAGCCTCAGGGGGCCTGAACACTGAAGCTTTCTTT | TRBJ1-1 | NA | TRBV2 | TRBD1
CASRGQQPNTEAFF | TGTGCCAGTAGGGGACAACAGCCGAACACTGAAGCTTTCTTT | TRBJ1-1 | NA | TRBV19 | NA
CASSYTSGTGDSPLHF | TGTGCCAGCAGTTACACTAGTGGGACAGGGGACTCACCCCTCCACTTT | TRBJ1-6 | NA | TRBV6-5 | TRBD1
CATSRDTASPYGYTF | TGTGCCACCAGCAGAGATACAGCCAGCCCCTATGGCTACACCTTC | TRBJ1-2 | NA | TRBV15 | NA
CASSPTRTGMGTGELFF | TGTGCTAGCAGCCCAACACGGACAGGGATGGGCACCGGGGAGCTGTTTTTT | TRBJ2-2 | NA | TRBV7-7 | TRBD1
CASSQGDLHTEQYF | TGCGCCAGCAGCCAGGGGGACTTGCATACAGAGCAGTACTTC | TRBJ2-7 | NA | TRBV4-1 | NA
CASSTNSGVGQFF | TGCGCCAGCAGCACAAATTCGGGGGTAGGGCAGTTCTTC | TRBJ2-1 | NA | TRBV4-1 | NA
CASSDTQGAGKGYTF | TGTGCCAGCTCAGATACCCAGGGGGCCGGGAAGGGCTACACCTTC | TRBJ1-2 | once | TRBV18 | TRBD1
CASSSLQANYGYTF | TGTGCCAGCAGTAGCCTACAGGCCAACTATGGCTACACCTTC | TRBJ1-2 | NA | TRBV6-5 | NA
CASSQGGSGRNNSPLHF | TGCGCCAGCAGCCAAGGAGGGTCTGGCAGGAATAATTCACCCCTCCACTTT | TRBJ1-6 | NA | TRBV4-3 | NA
CASSPATGGLEKLFF | TGTGCCAGCAGTCCAGCGACAGGGGGCCTTGAAAAACTGTTTTTT | TRBJ1-4 | NA | TRBV28 | TRBD1
CASSRTGLAGVVNEQFF | TGTGCCAGCAGCCGAACGGGACTAGCGGGAGTCGTAAATGAGCAGTTCTTC | TRBJ2-1 | NA | TRBV3-1/TRBV3-2 | TRBD2
CATSRGGQGARETQYF | TGTGCCACCAGCAGAGGGGGCCAGGGGGCAAGGGAGACCCAGTACTTC | TRBJ2-5 | NA | TRBV15 | TRBD1
CASSERSGANVLTF | TGTGCCAGCAGTGAACGCTCTGGGGCCAACGTCCTGACTTTC | TRBJ2-6 | once | TRBV2 | NA
CASSEGARDTQYF | TGTGCCAGCAGTGAGGGGGCCCGGGATACGCAGTATTTT | TRBJ2-3 | NA | TRBV25-1 | NA
CASSQLAGGLETQYF | TGTGCCAGCAGTCAACTAGCGGGAGGATTGGAGACCCAGTACTTC | TRBJ2-5 | NA | TRBV3-1/TRBV3-2 | TRBD2
CASSYNQGGGYTF | TGTGCCAGCAGTTATAACCAGGGTGGTGGCTACACCTTC | TRBJ1-2 | NA | TRBV6-6 | NA
CASSISGAVGELFF | TGTGCCAGCAGCATATCAGGGGCGGTCGGGGAGCTGTTTTTT | TRBJ2-2 | few | TRBV7-9 | NA
CSASGQGFYGYTF | TGCAGTGCTAGTGGACAGGGTTTTTATGGCTACACCTTC | TRBJ1-2 | NA | TRBV20-1 | TRBD1
CASSQDLAWSSYEQYF | TGCGCCAGCAGCCAAGATCTTGCCTGGAGCTCCTACGAGCAGTACTTC | TRBJ2-7 | NA | TRBV4-3 | NA
CASTPGGGNTGELFF | TGTGCCAGCACCCCCGGGGGGGGGAACACCGGGGAGCTGTTTTTT | TRBJ2-2 | NA | TRBV6-5 | TRBD2
CASSPLGTGGQETQYF | TGTGCCAGCTCACCACTAGGGACAGGGGGCCAAGAGACCCAGTACTTC | TRBJ2-5 | NA | TRBV18 | TRBD1
CASSPQGAGEQYF | TGTGCCAGCAGCCCACAGGGGGCGGGTGAGCAGTACTTC | TRBJ2-7 | NA | TRBV4-2 | TRBD1
CATSRGKAGGPVDEQFF | TGTGCCACCAGCAGAGGAAAAGCGGGAGGGCCTGTCGATGAGCAGTTCTTC | TRBJ2-1 | NA | TRBV15 | TRBD2
CAWVAVPPTSFCSNQPQHF | TGTGCCTGGGTAGCCGTCCCTCCCACAAGTTTCTGTAGCAATCAGCCCCAGCATTTT | TRBJ1-5 | few | TRBV30 | NA
CASSPLPQVPGGSSYNEQFF | TGTGCCAGCTCACCACTCCCACAGGTCCCAGGCGGGAGCTCCTACAATGAGCAGTTCTTC | TRBJ2-1 | once | TRBV18 | TRBD2
CASIGGSSTDTQYF | TGTGCCAGTATCGGCGGGAGTAGTACAGATACGCAGTATTTT | TRBJ2-3 | NA | TRBV19 | TRBD2
CASSLLPTTGQETQYF | TGTGCCAGCAGCTTACTCCCCACCACGGGACAAGAGACCCAGTACTTC | TRBJ2-5 | NA | TRBV7-3 | NA
CASSQGPQGASSVYEQYF | TGCGCCAGCAGCCAAGGCCCCCAGGGGGCGAGTTCAGTCTACGAGCAGTACTTC | TRBJ2-7 | many | TRBV4-3 | TRBD1
CASSLAGTGNEKLFF | TGCGCCAGCAGCTTGGCTGGGACAGGGAATGAAAAACTGTTTTTT | TRBJ1-4 | NA | TRBV5-1 | TRBD1
CASRETGETEAFF | TGTGCCAGTAGGGAAACAGGGGAGACTGAAGCTTTCTTT | TRBJ1-1 | NA | TRBV19 | TRBD1
CASRRTGDNYGYTF | TGCGCCAGCAGGAGGACAGGGGATAACTATGGCTACACCTTC | TRBJ1-2 | NA | TRBV5-1 | TRBD1
CSVEKGAYGYTF | TGCAGCGTTGAAAAGGGGGCTTATGGCTACACCTTC | TRBJ1-2 | NA | TRBV29-1 | TRBD1
CASSLGGVGYEQYF | TGTGCCAGCAGCTTAGGGGGAGTCGGGTACGAGCAGTACTTC | TRBJ2-7 | NA | TRBV7-2 | NA
CATTKKGGQGLSTNTEAFF | TGTGCCACCACAAAAAAAGGCGGACAGGGACTTTCAACGAACACTGAAGCTTTCTTT | TRBJ1-1 | NA | TRBV11-3 | TRBD1
CASSLATGGVTGELFF | TGCGCCAGCAGCTTGGCGACGGGAGGGGTCACCGGGGAGCTGTTTTTT | TRBJ2-2 | NA | TRBV5-1 | TRBD2
CSVDNFGYTF | TGCAGCGTTGATAATTTCGGCTACACCTTC | TRBJ1-2 | NA | TRBV29-1 | NA
CASSLLGGDEQFF | TGTGCCAGCAGTTTATTAGGGGGCGATGAGCAGTTCTTC | TRBJ2-1 | NA | TRBV27 | TRBD1
CASSERGFDQPQHF | TGCGCCAGCAGTGAGCGAGGATTCGATCAGCCCCAGCATTTT | TRBJ1-5 | NA | TRBV10-1 | NA
CASSPGQASSGNTIYF | TGTGCCAGCTCACCGGGCCAGGCAAGCTCTGGAAACACCATATATTTT | TRBJ1-3 | NA | TRBV18 | NA
CASSPRQVGYTIYF | TGTGCCAGCTCACCACGACAGGTCGGGTACACCATATATTTT | TRBJ1-3 | once | TRBV18 | NA
CASSLTGAKYNEQFF | TGTGCCAGCAGCCTAACAGGGGCGAAATACAATGAGCAGTTCTTC | TRBJ2-1 | NA | TRBV9 | TRBD1
CATQGESNQPQHF | TGTGCCACACAGGGGGAGAGCAATCAGCCCCAGCATTTT | TRBJ1-5 | NA | TRBV24-1 | TRBD1
CASSLNRGLGDTEAFF | TGCGCCAGCAGCCTTAACAGGGGGCTTGGGGACACTGAAGCTTTCTTT | TRBJ1-1 | once | TRBV4-3 | TRBD1
CASSLMATSDTYEQYF | TGTGCCAGCAGCTTAATGGCCACTAGCGACACCTACGAGCAGTACTTC | TRBJ2-7 | NA | TRBV7-2 | TRBD2
CASSEFEGGAETQYF | TGCGCCAGCAGTGAGTTTGAGGGGGGGGCGGAGACCCAGTACTTC | TRBJ2-5 | NA | TRBV10-1 | NA
CASSLAGDTEAFF | TGTGCCAGCAGCCTCGCAGGGGACACTGAAGCTTTCTTT | TRBJ1-1 | NA | TRBV7-9 | NA
CSVVRGLDLYEQYF | TGCAGCGTTGTAAGGGGACTTGATCTCTACGAGCAGTACTTC | TRBJ2-7 | NA | TRBV29-1 | NA
CASAGSGSPQETQYF | TGTGCCTCAGCGGGCAGCGGGAGCCCCCAAGAGACCCAGTACTTC | TRBJ2-5 | NA | TRBV7-7 | TRBD2
CASSDTPGGGYTF | TGTGCCAGCAGTGACACCCCGGGAGGTGGCTACACCTTC | TRBJ1-2 | NA | TRBV6-4 | NA
CASSIVSNSIGYTF | TGTGCCAGTAGTATAGTCTCGAACAGTATTGGCTACACCTTC | TRBJ1-2 | NA | TRBV19 | NA
CASIRTGLSSYEQYF | TGTGCCAGCATCAGGACAGGGCTTAGCTCCTACGAGCAGTACTTC | TRBJ2-7 | NA | TRBV6-5 | TRBD1
CASSLTRVGSEAFF | TGTGCCAGCAGTTTGACCAGGGTTGGCTCTGAAGCTTTCTTT | TRBJ1-1 | NA | TRBV6-5 | NA
CASSLDSGVSGGYTF | TGTGCCAGCAGCTTAGATTCGGGGGTCTCGGGAGGCTACACCTTC | TRBJ1-2 | NA | TRBV7-8 | NA
CASTRQGAEGEKLFF | TGTGCCAGCACCCGTCAGGGGGCAGAGGGTGAAAAACTGTTTTTT | TRBJ1-4 | NA | TRBV2 | TRBD1
CASSPRPGLAGGYEQFF | TGTGCCAGCAGCCCTCGGCCGGGACTAGCGGGAGGTTATGAGCAGTTCTTC | TRBJ2-1 | NA | TRBV5-6 | TRBD2
CASSITPGQGSRTQYF | TGTGCCAGCAGCATAACGCCGGGACAGGGGTCTCGGACCCAGTACTTC | TRBJ2-5 | NA | TRBV4-2 | TRBD1